The entry below describes one TCR beta chain. Its specificity is not known. The entry originates in a study of T cell responses to AZD1222 COVID-19 vaccine. The study, taken as a whole, reports: Compared with day 0, the breadth and depth of the Spike-specific TCR repertoire rose significantly after two doses of AZD1222.

Per the germline V gene, CDR1 is SNHLY and CDR2 is FYNNEI. V gave up 7 bases and J gave up 1 base, with 8 bases separating them. This CDR3 is built from 13 residues. Sequencing was performed with immunoSEQ multiplex PCR; in TCRdb, only in-frame clones are kept and a portion is missing. The data contain some 120,000 clones, approximately 86% of them singletons. This specimen was peripheral blood, taken on day 0 of AZD1222 vaccination. The TCR originated in an adult in good health. V and J are TRBV2 and TRBJ1-5; D not certain. The CDR3 DNA is TGTGCCAGCAACGAAGGGAGCAATCAGCCCCAGCATTTT. This gives the protein CASNEGSNQPQHF.